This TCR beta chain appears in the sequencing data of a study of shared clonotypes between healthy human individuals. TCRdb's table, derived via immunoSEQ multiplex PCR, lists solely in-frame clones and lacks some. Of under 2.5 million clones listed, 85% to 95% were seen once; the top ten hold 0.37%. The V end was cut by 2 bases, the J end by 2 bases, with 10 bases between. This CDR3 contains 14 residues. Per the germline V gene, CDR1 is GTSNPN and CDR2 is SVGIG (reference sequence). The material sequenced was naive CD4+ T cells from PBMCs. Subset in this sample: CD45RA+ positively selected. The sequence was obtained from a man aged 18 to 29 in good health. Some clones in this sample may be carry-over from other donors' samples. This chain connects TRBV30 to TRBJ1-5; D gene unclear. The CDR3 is CAWSISTRNQPQHF. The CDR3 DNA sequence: TGTGCCTGGAGTATCTCGACACGCAATCAGCCCCAGCATTTT.